The present TCR beta chain was sequenced within a study of OX40 agonist ivuxolimab in advanced cancers. Notes on the research overall: The costimulatory receptor OX40 (CD134) was targeted by ivuxolimab, a fully human IgG2 agonistic monoclonal antibody. Intravenous ivuxolimab was administered to patients every 2 weeks at six dose levels: 0.01, 0.1, 0.3, 1.5, 3 and 10 mg/kg. Among the approximately 54 dose-escalation patients, some 19 had hepatocellular carcinoma, 15 or so melanoma, 9 renal cell carcinoma and 9 head and neck cancer. A male proportion of roughly 80% and a mean age of roughly 58 years, ranging from about 20 to 85, were recorded for the dose-escalation cohort. Patients were allowed to have had prior anti-PD-1, anti-PD-L1 or anti-CTLA-4 therapy, and roughly 40% of the dose-escalation patients had been treated with checkpoint inhibitors. Three dose-escalation patients achieved partial responses, one with hepatocellular carcinoma and two with cutaneous melanoma. The point of sequencing TCRbeta in the periphery was to test whether ivuxolimab changed TCR sequence diversity and drove clonal T-cell expansion. The paper reports the monotherapy dose-escalation portion (N of about 50 patients) of the phase I ivuxolimab trial.

The trial excluded patients who had a history of autoimmune disease or were on systemic immunosuppression. Peripheral blood for TCR sequencing was collected from all dose cohorts at baseline, on cycle 4 day 1, and on cycle 7 day 1. The samples were taken from a phase I, first-in-human, multicenter, open-label dose-escalation trial of ivuxolimab. Adults with locally advanced or metastatic head and neck squamous cell, hepatocellular, melanoma or renal cell carcinoma were enrolled in the trial. CD4+ and CD8+ T cells were sorted separately from peripheral blood before TCR sequencing. The CDR3, cysteine through phenylalanine, is 14 amino acids long. The CDR3 DNA has 42 bases and is translated from base 1. The germline V gene (reference sequence) provides CDR1 WNHNN and CDR2 SYGVQD. V is reduced by 0 bases and J by 3 bases, leaving a spacing of 6 bases between them. As concerns this clone: This receptor's antigen is unknown. Per-base qualities were not stored, and no clone one base away is much larger.

To sequence the TCRbeta CDR3 region, genomic DNA was isolated from the sorted cells. The immunoSEQ Assay was used for sequencing of TCRbeta CDR3 regions. This immuneACCESS table, as held by TCRdb, lists in-frame sequences with V and J called but not all clones. Of the missing ones, under half trace to an unresolved V gene in checked studies; the others have no known cause. The sample table records 45,000 to 60,000 clones; roughly 89% of these occur just once. Together, the top ten hold about 6% of the sample. Overall study outcomes, separate from this receptor: On average, CD8+ T cells showed more expanded clones than CD4+ T cells after ivuxolimab. Which antigens the clonally expanded peripheral T cells were specific for was not determined. At doses of 0.1 to 3.0 mg/kg, clonal expansion of both CD4+ and CD8+ blood T cells was observed from baseline to week 6. Partial responders in the 0.1-3.0 mg/kg groups had among the lowest normalized peripheral clonal expansion, especially among CD8+ T cells. Low levels of normalized T-cell clonal expansion were also seen in some patients who did not respond.

This material consisted of CD4+ or CD8+ T cells sorted from blood, taken in a trial of the OX40 agonist ivuxolimab. This TCR derives from an adult with an advanced solid tumor such as melanoma, head and neck, liver or kidney cancer. The V and J genes are TRBV10-1 and TRBJ2-1; the D gene is unclear. For the CDR3, the sequence is CASSESRDYNEQFF. The nucleotide sequence reads TGCGCCAGCAGTGAGTCTAGGGACTACAATGAGCAGTTCTTC.